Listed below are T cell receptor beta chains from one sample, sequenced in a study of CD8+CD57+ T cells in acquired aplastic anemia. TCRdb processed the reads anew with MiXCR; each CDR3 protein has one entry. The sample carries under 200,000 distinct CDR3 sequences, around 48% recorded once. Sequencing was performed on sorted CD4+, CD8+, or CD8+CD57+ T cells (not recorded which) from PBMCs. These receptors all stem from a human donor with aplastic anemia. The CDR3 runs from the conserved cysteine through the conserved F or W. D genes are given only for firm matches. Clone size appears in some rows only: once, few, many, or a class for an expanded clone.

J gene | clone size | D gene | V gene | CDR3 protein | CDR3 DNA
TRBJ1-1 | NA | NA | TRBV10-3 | CAISESPGLAEAFF | TGTGCCATCAGTGAGTCGCCCGGGTTAGCTGAAGCTTTCTTT
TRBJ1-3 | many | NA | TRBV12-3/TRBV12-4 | CASRDNSGNTIYF | TGTGCCAGCAGGGATAACTCTGGAAACACCATATATTTT
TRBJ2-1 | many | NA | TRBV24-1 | CATSDLRNNEQFF | TGTGCCACCAGTGATTTGAGAAACAATGAGCAGTTCTTC
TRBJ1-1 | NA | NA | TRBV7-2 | CASSLVGTSSTEAFF | TGTGCCAGCAGCTTAGTTGGTACATCGAGCACTGAAGCTTTCTTT
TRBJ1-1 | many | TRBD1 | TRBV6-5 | CASSYSTGKDTEAFF | TGTGCCAGCAGTTACTCGACAGGGAAGGACACTGAAGCTTTCTTT
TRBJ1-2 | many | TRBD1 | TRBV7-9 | CASRTGGFDGYTF | TGTGCCAGCAGAACAGGGGGTTTCGATGGCTACACCTTC
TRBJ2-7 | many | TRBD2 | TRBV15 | CATSRVTSGDYEQYF | TGTGCCACCAGCAGAGTGACTAGCGGGGACTACGAGCAGTACTTC
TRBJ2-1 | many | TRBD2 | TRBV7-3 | CASSLAGWEGNEQFF | TGTGCCAGCAGCTTAGCGGGATGGGAGGGAAATGAGCAGTTCTTC
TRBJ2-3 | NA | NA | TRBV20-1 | CSASGDLDTQYF | TGCAGTGCTAGCGGGGATTTAGATACGCAGTATTTT
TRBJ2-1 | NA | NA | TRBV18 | CASSPGTQGGEQFF | TGTGCCAGCTCCCCCGGGACCCAAGGAGGTGAGCAGTTCTTC
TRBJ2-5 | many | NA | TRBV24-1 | CATSDSGEVGETQYF | TGTGCCACCAGTGACTCGGGCGAGGTCGGAGAGACCCAGTACTTC
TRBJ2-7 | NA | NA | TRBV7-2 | CASSSDLPEQYF | TGTGCCAGCAGCTCGGACCTCCCCGAGCAGTACTTC
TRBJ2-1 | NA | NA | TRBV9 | CASSVPGLDEQFF | TGTGCCAGCAGCGTGCCAGGGTTAGATGAGCAGTTCTTC
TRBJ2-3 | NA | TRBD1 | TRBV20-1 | CSAMGQGARDTQYF | TGCAGTGCCATGGGACAGGGGGCAAGAGATACGCAGTATTTT
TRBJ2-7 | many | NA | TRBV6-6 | CASSPSVYEQYF | TGTGCCAGCAGTCCCTCCGTGTACGAGCAGTACTTC
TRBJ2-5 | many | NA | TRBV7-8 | CASSLIREGETQYF | TGTGCCAGCAGCTTAATTCGCGAGGGAGAGACCCAGTACTTC
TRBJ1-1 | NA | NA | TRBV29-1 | CSVERGIGLFTEAFF | TGCAGCGTTGAAAGGGGGATAGGACTGTTCACTGAAGCTTTCTTT
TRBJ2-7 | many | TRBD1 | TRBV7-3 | CASSVTGGASYEQYF | TGTGCCAGCAGCGTAACAGGGGGCGCGTCCTACGAGCAGTACTTC